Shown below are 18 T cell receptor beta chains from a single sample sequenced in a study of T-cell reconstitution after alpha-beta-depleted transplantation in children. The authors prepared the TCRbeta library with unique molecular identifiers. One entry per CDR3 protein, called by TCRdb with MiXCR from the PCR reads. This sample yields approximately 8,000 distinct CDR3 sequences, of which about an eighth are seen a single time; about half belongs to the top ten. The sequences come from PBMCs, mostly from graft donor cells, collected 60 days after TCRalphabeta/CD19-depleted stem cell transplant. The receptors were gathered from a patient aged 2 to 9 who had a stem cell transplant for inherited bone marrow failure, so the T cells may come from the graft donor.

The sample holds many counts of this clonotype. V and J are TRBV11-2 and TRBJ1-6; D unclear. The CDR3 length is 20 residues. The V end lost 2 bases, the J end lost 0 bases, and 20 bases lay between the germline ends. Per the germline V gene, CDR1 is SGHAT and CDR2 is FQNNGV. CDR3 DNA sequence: TGTGCCAGCAGCTTATTTGGGCTTAGGGTCGATGGCTCCTATAATTCACCCCTCCACTTT. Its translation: CASSLFGLRVDGSYNSPLHF.

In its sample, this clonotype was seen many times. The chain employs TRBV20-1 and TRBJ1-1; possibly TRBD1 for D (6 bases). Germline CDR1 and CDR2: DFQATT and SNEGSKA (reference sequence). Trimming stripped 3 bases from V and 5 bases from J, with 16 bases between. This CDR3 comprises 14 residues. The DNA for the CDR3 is TGCAGTGCTAGGAAGGACAGTCAGAGGACTGAAGCTTTCTTT. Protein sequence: CSARKDSQRTEAFF.

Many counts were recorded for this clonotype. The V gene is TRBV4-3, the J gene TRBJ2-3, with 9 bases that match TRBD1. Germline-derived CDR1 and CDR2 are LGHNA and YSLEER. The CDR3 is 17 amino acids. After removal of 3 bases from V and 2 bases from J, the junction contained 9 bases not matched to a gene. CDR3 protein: CASSQGTGIGYTDTQYF. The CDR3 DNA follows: TGCGCCAGCAGCCAGGGGACAGGGATAGGGTACACAGATACGCAGTATTTT.

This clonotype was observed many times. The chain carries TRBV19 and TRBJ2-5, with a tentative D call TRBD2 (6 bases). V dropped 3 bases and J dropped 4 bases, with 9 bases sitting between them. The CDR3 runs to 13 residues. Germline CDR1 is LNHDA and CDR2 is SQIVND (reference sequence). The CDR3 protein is CASSIVGGETQYF. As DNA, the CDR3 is TGTGCCAGTAGTATCGTGGGAGGAGAGACCCAGTACTTC.

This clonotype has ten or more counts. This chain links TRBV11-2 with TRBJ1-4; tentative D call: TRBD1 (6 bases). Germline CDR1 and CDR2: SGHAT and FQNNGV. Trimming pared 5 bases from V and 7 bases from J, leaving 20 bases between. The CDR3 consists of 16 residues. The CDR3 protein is CASSPKPVGGSEKLFF. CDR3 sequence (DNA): TGTGCCAGCAGCCCAAAGCCGGTAGGGGGGAGTGAAAAACTGTTTTTT.

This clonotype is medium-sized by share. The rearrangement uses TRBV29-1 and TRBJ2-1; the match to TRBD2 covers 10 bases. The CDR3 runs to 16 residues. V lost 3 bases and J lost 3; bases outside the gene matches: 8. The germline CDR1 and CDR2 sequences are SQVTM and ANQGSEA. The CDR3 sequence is CSVEDFLAGVYNEQFF. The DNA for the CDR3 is TGCAGCGTTGAGGACTTCCTAGCGGGAGTCTACAATGAGCAGTTCTTC.

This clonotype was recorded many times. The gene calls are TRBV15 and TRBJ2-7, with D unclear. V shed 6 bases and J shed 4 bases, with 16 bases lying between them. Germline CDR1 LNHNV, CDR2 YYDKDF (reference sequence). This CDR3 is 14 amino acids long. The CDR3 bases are TGTGCCACCAGGCCGAGATGGGGTCTGTACGAGCAGTACTTC. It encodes CATRPRWGLYEQYF.

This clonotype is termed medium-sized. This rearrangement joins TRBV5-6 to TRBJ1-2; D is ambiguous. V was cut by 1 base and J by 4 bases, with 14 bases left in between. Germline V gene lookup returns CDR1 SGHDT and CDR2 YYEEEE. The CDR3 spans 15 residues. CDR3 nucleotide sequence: TGTGCCAGCAGCTTGATGATTGAGGGAGCCTATGGCTACACCTTC. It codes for CASSLMIEGAYGYTF.

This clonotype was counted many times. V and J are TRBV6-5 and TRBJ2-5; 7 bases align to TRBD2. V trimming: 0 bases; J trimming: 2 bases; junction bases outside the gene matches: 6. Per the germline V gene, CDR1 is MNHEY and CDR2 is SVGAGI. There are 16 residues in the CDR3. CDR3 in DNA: TGTGCCAGCAGTTACTCTTTTCGCGGGAGACAAGAGACCCAGTACTTC. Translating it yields CASSYSFRGRQETQYF.

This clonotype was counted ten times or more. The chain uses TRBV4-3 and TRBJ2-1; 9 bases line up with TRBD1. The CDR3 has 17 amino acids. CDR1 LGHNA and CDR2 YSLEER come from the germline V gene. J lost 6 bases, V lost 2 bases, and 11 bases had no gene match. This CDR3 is CASSQFPPDRGPNEQFF. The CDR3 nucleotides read TGCGCCAGCAGCCAATTCCCCCCGGACAGGGGCCCCAATGAGCAGTTCTTC.

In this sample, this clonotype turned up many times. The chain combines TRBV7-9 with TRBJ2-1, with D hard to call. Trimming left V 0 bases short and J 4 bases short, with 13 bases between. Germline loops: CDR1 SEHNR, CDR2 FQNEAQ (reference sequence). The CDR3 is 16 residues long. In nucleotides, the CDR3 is TGTGCCAGCAGCTTAGCGGTCCACCAGTTATACAATGAGCAGTTCTTC. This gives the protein CASSLAVHQLYNEQFF.

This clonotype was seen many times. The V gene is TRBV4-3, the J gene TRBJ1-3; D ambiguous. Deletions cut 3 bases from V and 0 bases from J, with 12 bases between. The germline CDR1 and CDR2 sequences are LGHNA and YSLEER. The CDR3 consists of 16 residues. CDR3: CASSHNIGSSGNTIYF. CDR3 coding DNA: TGCGCCAGCAGCCATAACATCGGTAGCTCTGGAAACACCATATATTTT.

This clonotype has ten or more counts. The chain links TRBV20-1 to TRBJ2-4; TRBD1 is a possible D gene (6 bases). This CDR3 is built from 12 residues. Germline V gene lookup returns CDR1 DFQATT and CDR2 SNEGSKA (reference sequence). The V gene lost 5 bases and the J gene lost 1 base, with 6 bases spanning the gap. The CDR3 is CSADRAKNIQYF. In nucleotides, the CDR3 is TGCAGTGCTGACAGGGCCAAAAACATTCAGTACTTC.

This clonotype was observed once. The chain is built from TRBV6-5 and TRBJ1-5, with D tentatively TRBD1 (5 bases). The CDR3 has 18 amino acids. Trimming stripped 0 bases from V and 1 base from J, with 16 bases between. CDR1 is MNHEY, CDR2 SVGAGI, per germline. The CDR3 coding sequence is TGTGCCAGCAGTTACTCGATGGTCAGGGCTTTAAGCAATCAGCCCCAGCATTTT. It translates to CASSYSMVRALSNQPQHF.

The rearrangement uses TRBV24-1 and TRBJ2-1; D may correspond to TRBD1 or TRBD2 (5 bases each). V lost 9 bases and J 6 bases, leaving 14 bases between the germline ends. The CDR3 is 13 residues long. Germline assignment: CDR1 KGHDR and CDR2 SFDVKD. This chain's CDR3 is CATLFGASNEQFF. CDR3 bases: TGTGCCACCCTTTTCGGGGCCAGCAATGAGCAGTTCTTC.

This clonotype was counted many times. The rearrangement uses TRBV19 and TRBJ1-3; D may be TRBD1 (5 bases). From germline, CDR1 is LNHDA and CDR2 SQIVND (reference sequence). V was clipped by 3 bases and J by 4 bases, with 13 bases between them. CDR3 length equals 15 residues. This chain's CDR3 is CASSITGTGGNTIYF. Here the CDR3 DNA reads TGTGCCAGTAGTATTACGGGAACAGGAGGAAACACCATATATTTT.

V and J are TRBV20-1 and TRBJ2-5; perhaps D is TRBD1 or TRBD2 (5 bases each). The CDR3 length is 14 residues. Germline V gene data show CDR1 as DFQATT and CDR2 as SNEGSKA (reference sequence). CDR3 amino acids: CSWGAAPGGETQYF. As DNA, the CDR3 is TGCAGCTGGGGCGCGGCTCCGGGCGGGGAGACCCAGTACTTC.

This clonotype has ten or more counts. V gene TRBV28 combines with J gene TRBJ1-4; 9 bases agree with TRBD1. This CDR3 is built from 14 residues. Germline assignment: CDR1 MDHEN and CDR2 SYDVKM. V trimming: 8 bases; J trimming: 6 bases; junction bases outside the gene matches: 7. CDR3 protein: CASSLRDRDEKLFF. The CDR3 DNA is TGTGCCAGCTCCCTCCGGGACAGGGATGAAAAACTGTTTTTT. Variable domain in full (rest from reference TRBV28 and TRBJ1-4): DVKVTQSSRYLVKRTGEKVFLECVQDMDHENMFWYRQDPGLGLRLIYFSYDVKMKEKGDIPEGYSVSREKKERFSLILESASTNQTSMYLCASSLRDRDEKLFFGSGTQLSVL.